This T cell receptor beta chain stems from a study of cytomegalovirus exposure and HLA in healthy donors. General study findings and limits: The study put 150 or so TCR beta chains on its list as cytomegalovirus-associated. A later analysis reportedly identified an Asian-associated ancestry cluster as carrying fewer N-insertions than the 666-donor mean.

The V end was cut by 2 bases, the J end by 0 bases, with 11 bases between. CDR1 and CDR2 from the germline V gene are SGHVS and FQNEAQ. CDR3 length equals 16 residues. A remark on this clone: Its antigen is currently unknown.

It was with 60 Vbeta and 13 Jbeta primers that the PCR ran. TCRdb keeps only in-frame clones here, not all; method: immunoSEQ multiplex PCR. Of a few hundred thousand clones in the sample, almost 80% were seen once. The chain has TRBV7-8 and TRBJ1-5, with D maybe TRBD1 (6 bases). This receptor was obtained from a man younger than 35 in good health and CMV-seronegative. Sample: PBMCs. The CDR3 is CASSLPDRYSNQPQHF. In nucleotides, the CDR3 is TGTGCCAGCAGCTTACCCGACAGGTATAGCAATCAGCCCCAGCATTTT.